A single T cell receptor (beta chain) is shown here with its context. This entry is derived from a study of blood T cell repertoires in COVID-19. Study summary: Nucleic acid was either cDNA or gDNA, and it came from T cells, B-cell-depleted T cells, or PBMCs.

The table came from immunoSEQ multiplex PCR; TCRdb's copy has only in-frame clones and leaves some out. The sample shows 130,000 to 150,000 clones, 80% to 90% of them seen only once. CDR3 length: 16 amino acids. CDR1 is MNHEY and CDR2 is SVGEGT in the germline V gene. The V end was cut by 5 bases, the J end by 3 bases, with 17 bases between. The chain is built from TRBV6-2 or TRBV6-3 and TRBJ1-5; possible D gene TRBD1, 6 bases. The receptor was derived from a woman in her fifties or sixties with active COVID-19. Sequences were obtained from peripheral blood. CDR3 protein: CASSTPGKGVNQPQHF. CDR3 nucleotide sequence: TGTGCCAGCAGTACCCCGGGTAAGGGGGTCAATCAGCCCCAGCATTTT.